The source of this T cell receptor (beta chain) is a study of read filtering for tumor transcriptome and immune sequencing. The library was built from about 400 ng RNA with molecular barcoded adaptors for alpha/delta and beta/gamma chains. TCRdb recomputed calls from the reads with MiXCR, one row per CDR3 protein. The sample has roughly 38,000 distinct CDR3 sequences, roughly an eighth seen once. This clonotype was seen many times. Germline CDR1 reads WNHNN; CDR2 reads SYGVQD (reference sequence). V dropped 6 bases and J dropped 3 bases, with 11 bases sitting between them. The CDR3 is made up of 14 amino acids.

This clonotype was obtained from a donor at least 40 years old with multiple myeloma. The sequenced sample consisted of a population of CD138-negative cells sorted from bone marrow. The genes are TRBV10-1 and TRBJ2-2, with unresolved D. In DNA form, the CDR3 reads TGCGCCAGCAGAAATAGGCCGGACACCGGGGAGCTGTTTTTT. Its protein product is CASRNRPDTGELFF.